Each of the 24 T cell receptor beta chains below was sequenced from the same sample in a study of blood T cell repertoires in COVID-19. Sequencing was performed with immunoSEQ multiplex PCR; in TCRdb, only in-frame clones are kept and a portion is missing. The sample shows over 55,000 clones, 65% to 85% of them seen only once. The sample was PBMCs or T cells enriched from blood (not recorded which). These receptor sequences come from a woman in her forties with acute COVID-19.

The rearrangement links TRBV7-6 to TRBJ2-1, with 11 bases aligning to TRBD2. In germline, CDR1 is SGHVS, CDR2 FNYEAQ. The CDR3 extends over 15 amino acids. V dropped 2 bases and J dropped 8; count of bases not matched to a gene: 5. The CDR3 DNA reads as TGTGCCAGCAGCTTATCTAGCGGGGGGAGGTATGAGCAGTTCTTC. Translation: CASSLSSGGRYEQFF.

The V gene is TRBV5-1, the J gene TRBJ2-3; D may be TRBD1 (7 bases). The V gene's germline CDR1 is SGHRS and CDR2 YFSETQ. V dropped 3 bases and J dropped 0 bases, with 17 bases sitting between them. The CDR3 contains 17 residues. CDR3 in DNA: TGCGCCAGCAGCTCACAAGGAGGGACAGCTAGCACAGATACGCAGTATTTT. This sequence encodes CASSSQGGTASTDTQYF.

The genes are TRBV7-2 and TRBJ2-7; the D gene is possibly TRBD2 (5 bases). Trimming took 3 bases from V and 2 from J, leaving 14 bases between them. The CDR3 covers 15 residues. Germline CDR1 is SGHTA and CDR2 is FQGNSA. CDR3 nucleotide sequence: TGTGCCAGCAGCTTCGGAGCCCGGGGAACCTACGAGCAGTACTTC. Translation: CASSFGARGTYEQYF.

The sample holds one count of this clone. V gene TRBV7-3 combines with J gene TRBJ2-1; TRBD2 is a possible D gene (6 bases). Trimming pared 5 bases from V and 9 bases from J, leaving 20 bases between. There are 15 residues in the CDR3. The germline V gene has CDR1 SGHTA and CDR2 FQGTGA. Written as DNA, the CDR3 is TGTGCCAGCAGCCAAATCGGGGGTCTTGATGGTGAGCAGTTCTTC. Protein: CASSQIGGLDGEQFF.

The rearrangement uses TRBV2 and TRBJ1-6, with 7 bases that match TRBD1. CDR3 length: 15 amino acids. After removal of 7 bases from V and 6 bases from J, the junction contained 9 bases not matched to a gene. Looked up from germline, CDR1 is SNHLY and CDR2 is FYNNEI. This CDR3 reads CASKRAGTVNSPLHF. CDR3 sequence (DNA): TGTGCCAGCAAGAGGGCTGGGACAGTTAATTCACCCCTCCACTTT.

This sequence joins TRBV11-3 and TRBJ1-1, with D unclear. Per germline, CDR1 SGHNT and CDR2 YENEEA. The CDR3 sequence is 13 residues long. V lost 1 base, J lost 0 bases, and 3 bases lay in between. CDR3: CASSLAMNTEAFF. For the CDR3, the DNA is TGTGCCAGCAGCTTAGCCATGAACACTGAAGCTTTCTTT.

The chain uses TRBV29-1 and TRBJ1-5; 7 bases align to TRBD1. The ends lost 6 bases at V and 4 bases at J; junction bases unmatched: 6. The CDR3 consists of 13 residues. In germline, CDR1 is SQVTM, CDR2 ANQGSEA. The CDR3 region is CSVGTVGNQPQHF. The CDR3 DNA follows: TGCAGCGTCGGGACAGTGGGGAATCAGCCCCAGCATTTT. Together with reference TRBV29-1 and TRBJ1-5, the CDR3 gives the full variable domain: SAVISQKPSRDICQRGTSLTIQCQVDSQVTMMFWYRQQPGQSLTLIATANQGSEATYESGFVIDKFPISRPNLTFSTLTVSNMSPEDSSIYLCSVGTVGNQPQHFGDGTRLSIL.

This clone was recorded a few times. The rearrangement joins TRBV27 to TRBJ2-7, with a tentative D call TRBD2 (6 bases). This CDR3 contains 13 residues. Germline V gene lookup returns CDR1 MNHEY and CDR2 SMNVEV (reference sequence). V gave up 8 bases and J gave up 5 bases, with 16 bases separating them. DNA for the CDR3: TGTGCCAGCCGCCCACCCTGGGAGGACGAGCAGTACTTC. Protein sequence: CASRPPWEDEQYF.

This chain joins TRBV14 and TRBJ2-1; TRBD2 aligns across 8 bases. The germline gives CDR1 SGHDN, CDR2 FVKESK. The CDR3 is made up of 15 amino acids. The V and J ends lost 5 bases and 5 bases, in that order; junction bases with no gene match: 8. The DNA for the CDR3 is TGTGCCAGCAGCACTAGCGGCGGGGGGAACAATGAGCAGTTCTTC. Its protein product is CASSTSGGGNNEQFF.

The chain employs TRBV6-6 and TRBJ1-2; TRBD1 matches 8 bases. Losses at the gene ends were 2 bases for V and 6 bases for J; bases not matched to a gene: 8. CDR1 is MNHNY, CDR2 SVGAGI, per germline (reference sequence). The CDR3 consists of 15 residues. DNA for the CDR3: TGTGCCAGCAGTTACCCGAGACAGGGGATACATGGCTACACCTTC. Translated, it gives CASSYPRQGIHGYTF.

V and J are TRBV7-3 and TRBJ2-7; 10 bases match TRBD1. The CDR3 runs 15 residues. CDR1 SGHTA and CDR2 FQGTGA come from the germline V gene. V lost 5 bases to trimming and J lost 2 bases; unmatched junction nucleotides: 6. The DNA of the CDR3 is TGTGCCAGCAGCCTGGGACAGGGGTCCCCCTACGAGCAGTACTTC. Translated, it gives CASSLGQGSPYEQYF.

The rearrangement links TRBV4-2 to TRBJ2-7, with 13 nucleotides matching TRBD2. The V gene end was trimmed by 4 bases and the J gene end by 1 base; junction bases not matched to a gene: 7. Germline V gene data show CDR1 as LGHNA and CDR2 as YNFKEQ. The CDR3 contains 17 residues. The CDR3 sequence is CASSPLAGGPKSYEQYF. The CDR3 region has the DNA TGTGCCAGCAGCCCACTAGCGGGAGGGCCGAAATCCTACGAGCAGTACTTC.

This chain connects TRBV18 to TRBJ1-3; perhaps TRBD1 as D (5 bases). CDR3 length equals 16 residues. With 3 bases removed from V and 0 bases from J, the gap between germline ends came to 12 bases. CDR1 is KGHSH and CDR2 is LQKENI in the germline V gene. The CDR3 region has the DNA TGTGCCAGCTCACCCCTGGACATCGACTCTGGAAACACCATATATTTT. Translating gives CASSPLDIDSGNTIYF.

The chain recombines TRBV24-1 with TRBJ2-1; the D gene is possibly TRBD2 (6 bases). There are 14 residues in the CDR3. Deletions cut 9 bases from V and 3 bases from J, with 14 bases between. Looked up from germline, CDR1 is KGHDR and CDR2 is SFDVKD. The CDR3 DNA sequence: TGTGCCACCGAGGGCGGGACGGGCTACAATGAGCAGTTCTTC. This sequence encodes CATEGGTGYNEQFF.

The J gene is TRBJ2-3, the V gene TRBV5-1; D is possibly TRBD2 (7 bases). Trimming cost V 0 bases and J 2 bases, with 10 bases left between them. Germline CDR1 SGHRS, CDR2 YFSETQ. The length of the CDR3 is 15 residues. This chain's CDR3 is CASSLAGGPTDTQYF. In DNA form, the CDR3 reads TGCGCCAGCAGCTTGGCCGGGGGGCCCACAGATACGCAGTATTTT.

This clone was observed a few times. The chain's CDR3 is CASSEGNTGELFF. CDR3 sequence (DNA): TGTGCCAGCAGTGAGGGGAACACCGGGGAGCTGTTTTTT. The rearrangement uses TRBV12-3 or TRBV12-4 and TRBJ2-2; perhaps TRBD2 as D (5 bases). The CDR3 covers 13 residues. V lost 5 bases to trimming and J lost 1 base, with 5 bases between them.

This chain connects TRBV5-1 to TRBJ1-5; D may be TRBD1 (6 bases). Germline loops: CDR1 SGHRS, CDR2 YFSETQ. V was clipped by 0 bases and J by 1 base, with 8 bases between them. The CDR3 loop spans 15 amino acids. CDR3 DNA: TGCGCCAGCAGCTTGGGGGGGGGCAGCAATCAGCCCCAGCATTTT. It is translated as CASSLGGGSNQPQHF.

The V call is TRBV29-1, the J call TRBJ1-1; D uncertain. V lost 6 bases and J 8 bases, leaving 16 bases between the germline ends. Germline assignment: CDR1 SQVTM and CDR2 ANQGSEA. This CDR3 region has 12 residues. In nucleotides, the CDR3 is TGCAGCGTGGAAAGTGAGTTTTGGGAAGCTTTCTTT. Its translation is CSVESEFWEAFF.

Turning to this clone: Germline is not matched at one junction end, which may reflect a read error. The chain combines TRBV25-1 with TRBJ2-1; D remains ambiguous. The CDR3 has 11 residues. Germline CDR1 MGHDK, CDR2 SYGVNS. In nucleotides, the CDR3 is TGTGCCAGCAGTGAATACAGTGAGCAGTTCTTC. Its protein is CASSEYSEQFF.

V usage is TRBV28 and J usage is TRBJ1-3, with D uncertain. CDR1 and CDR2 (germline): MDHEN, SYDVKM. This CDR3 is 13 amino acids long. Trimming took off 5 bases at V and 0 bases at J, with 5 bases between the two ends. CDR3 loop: CASSPDSGNTIYF. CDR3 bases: TGTGCCAGCAGTCCAGACTCTGGAAACACCATATATTTT.

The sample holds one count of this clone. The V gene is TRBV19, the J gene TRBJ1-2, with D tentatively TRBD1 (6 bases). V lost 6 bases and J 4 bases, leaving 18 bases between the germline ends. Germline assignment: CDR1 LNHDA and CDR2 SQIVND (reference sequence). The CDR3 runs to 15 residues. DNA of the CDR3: TGTGCCAGTAGCCCTCGGGACACTGGGGGCTATGGCTACACCTTC. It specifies CASSPRDTGGYGYTF.

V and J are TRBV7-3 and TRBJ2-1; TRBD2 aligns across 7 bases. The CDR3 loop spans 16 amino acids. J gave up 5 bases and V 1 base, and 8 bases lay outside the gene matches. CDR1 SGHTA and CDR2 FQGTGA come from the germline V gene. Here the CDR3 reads CASSLRASGKNNEQFF. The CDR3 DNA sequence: TGTGCCAGCAGCTTAAGGGCCAGCGGGAAAAACAATGAGCAGTTCTTC. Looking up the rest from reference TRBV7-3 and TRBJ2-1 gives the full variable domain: GAGVSQTPSNKVTEKGKYVELRCDPISGHTALYWYRQSLGQGPEFLIYFQGTGAADDSGLPNDRFFAVRPEGSVSTLKIQRTERGDSAVYLCASSLRASGKNNEQFFGPGTRLTVL.

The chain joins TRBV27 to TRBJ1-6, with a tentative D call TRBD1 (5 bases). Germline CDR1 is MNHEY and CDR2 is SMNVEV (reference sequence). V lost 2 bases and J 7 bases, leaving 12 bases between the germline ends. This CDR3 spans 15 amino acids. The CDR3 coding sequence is TGTGCCAGCAGTTTACTCCAGGGTCAGAATTCACCCCTCCACTTT. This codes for CASSLLQGQNSPLHF.

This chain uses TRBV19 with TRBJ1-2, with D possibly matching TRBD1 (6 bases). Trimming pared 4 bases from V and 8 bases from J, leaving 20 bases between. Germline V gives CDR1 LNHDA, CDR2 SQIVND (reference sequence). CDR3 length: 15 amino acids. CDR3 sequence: CASSTPAGELRGYTF. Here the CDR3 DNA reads TGTGCCAGTAGTACACCCGCAGGGGAGTTAAGGGGCTACACCTTC.